This entry is about one T cell receptor beta chain. Its antigen remains unknown. Sequence at one end of the junction differs from germline and may be a read error. This record comes from a study of OX40 agonist ivuxolimab in advanced cancers. From germline, CDR1 is SNHLY and CDR2 FYNNEI. The CDR3 has 12 residues. Whole-study findings and limits: Determination of antigen specificity was not performed for the expanded peripheral T cells.

Drawing of blood for sampling happened at baseline, at cycle 4 day 1, and at cycle 7 day 1. Sequencing used immunoSEQ multiplex PCR; TCRdb keeps in-frame clones, though not all of them. The sample records over 80,000 clones, around 85% being singletons. The chain has TRBV2 and TRBJ1-2; D is ambiguous. This TCR derives from an adult with an advanced solid tumor such as melanoma, head and neck, liver or kidney cancer. Sequenced here: CD4+ or CD8+ T cells sorted from blood, sampled in a trial of the OX40 agonist ivuxolimab. The CDR3 bases are TGTGCCAGCAGTGAAGAGTACCGTCGGACGGTCTTC. Its protein is CASSEEYRRTVF.